This T cell receptor (beta chain) was sequenced during a study of patients and donors after allogeneic stem cell transplantation. There are a few counts of this clonotype. Germline trimming cut 4 bases from V and 7 bases from J; bases unmatched to any gene: 13. This CDR3 comprises 16 residues. CDR1 and CDR2 from the germline V gene are SGHRS and YFSETQ. In TCRdb, the RT-PCR reads were re-called with MiXCR into one record per CDR3 protein. Of roughly 880,000 distinct CDR3 sequences listed, roughly 17% are singletons. The TCR was taken from a human donor who was either an allogeneic HSCT recipient or a stem cell or donor lymphocyte infusion donor (not recorded which). It is not recorded whose cells these are; they may come from a transplant donor. The material sequenced was blood, either unsorted or a sorted T cell fraction (not recorded which). This chain links TRBV5-1 with TRBJ2-1, with 8 bases aligning to TRBD2. The CDR3 spells CASSPLLAGTGNEQFF. The CDR3, as DNA: TGCGCCAGCAGCCCCCTATTAGCGGGGACGGGAAATGAGCAGTTCTTC. Using reference TRBV5-1 and TRBJ2-1 for the parts outside the CDR3, the full variable domain is KAGVTQTPRYLIKTRGQQVTLSCSPISGHRSVSWYQQTPGQGLQFLFEYFSETQRNKGNFPGRFSGRQFSNSRSEMNVSTLELGDSALYLCASSPLLAGTGNEQFFGPGTRLTVL.